This T cell receptor (beta chain) was captured by sequencing in a study of blood T cell repertoires in COVID-19. Germline V gives CDR1 SGHNT, CDR2 YENEEA. Trimming cost V 2 bases and J 4 bases, with 24 bases left between them. CDR3 length: 19 amino acids. Some clones are missing from TCRdb's copy, which holds only in-frame ones; the method was immunoSEQ multiplex PCR. The table shows 130,000 to 150,000 clones, with approximately 87% occurring only once. Source material: PBMCs or T cells enriched from blood (not recorded which). V is TRBV11-3 and J is TRBJ2-1, with TRBD2 as a possible D gene (6 bases). The receptor was isolated from a man aged 55 to 70 who had recovered from COVID-19. The CDR3 sequence is CASSLSRGGQLKSYNEQFF. In nucleotides, the CDR3 is TGTGCCAGCAGCTTAAGTCGAGGAGGGCAGCTTAAGTCGTACAATGAGCAGTTCTTC. The variable domain in full, completed from reference TRBV11-3 and TRBJ2-1, reads EAGVVQSPRYKIIEKKQPVAFWCNPISGHNTLYWYLQNLGQGPELLIRYENEEAVDDSQLPKDRFSAERLKGVDSTLKIQPAELGDSAVYLCASSLSRGGQLKSYNEQFFGPGTRLTVL.